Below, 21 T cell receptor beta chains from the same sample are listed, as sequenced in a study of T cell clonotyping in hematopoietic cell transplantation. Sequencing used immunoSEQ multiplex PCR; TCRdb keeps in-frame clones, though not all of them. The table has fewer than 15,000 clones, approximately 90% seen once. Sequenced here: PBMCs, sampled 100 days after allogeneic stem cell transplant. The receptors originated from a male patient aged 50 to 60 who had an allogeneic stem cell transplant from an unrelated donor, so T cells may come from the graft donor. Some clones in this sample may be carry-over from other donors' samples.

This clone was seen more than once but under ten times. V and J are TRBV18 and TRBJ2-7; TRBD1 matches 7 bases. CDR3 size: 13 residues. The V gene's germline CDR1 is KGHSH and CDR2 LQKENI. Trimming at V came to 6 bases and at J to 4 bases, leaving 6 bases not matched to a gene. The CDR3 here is CASSRQGTYEQYF. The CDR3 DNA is TGTGCCAGCTCGCGACAGGGAACTTACGAGCAGTACTTC.

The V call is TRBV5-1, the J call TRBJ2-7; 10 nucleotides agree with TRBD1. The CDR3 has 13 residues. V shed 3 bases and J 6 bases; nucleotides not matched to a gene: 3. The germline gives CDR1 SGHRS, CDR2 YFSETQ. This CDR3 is CASSSGTGVEQYF. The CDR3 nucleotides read TGCGCCAGCAGCTCAGGGACAGGGGTCGAGCAGTACTTC.

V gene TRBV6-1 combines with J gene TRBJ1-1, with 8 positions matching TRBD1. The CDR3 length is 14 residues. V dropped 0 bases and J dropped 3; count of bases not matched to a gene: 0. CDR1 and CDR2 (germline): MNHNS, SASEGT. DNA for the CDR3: TGTGCCAGCAGTGAAGCGACAGGGGACACTGAAGCTTTCTTT. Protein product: CASSEATGDTEAFF.

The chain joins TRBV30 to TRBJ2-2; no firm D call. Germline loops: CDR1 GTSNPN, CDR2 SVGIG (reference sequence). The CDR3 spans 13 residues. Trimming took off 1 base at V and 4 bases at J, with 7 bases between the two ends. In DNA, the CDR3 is TGTGCCTGGAGTGGGGTCATCACCGGGGAGCTGTTTTTT. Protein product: CAWSGVITGELFF.

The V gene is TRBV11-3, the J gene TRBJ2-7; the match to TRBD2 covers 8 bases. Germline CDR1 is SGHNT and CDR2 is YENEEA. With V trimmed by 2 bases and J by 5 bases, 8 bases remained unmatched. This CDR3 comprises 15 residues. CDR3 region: CASSLSGGGLNEQYF. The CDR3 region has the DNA TGTGCCAGCAGCTTATCCGGGGGGGGCCTCAACGAGCAGTACTTC.

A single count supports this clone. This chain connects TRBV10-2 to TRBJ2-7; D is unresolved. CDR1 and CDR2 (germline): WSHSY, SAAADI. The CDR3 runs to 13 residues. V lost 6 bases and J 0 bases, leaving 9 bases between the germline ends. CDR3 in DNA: TGCGCCAGCAGAAACCAGAGCTCCTACGAGCAGTACTTC. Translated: CASRNQSSYEQYF.

DNA for the CDR3: TGTGCCAGCAGCGTAGGGATAGCGGGGGATGGGGAGACCCAGTACTTC. It translates to CASSVGIAGDGETQYF. This chain links TRBV9 with TRBJ2-5, with 9 bases lining up with TRBD2. There are 16 residues in the CDR3. In germline, CDR1 is SGDLS, CDR2 YYNGEE. V was pared by 0 bases and J by 5 bases, with 8 bases of the junction left unmatched.

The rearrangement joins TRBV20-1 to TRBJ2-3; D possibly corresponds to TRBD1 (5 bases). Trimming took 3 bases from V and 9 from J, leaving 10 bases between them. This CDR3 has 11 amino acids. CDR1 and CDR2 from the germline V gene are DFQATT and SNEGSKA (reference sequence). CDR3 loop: CSASDSLTQYF. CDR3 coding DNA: TGCAGTGCTAGCGACAGCTTAACGCAGTATTTT.

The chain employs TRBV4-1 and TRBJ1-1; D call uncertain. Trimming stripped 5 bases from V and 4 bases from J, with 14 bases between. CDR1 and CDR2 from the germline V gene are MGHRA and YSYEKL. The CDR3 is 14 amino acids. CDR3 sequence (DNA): TGCGCCAGCAGCGTAAGCGACGGGTCCACTGAAGCTTTCTTT. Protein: CASSVSDGSTEAFF.

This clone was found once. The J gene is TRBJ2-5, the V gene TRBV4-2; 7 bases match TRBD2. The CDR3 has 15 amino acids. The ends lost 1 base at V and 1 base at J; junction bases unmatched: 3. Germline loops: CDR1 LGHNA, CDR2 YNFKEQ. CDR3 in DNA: TGTGCCAGCAGCCAAGTAGCTAGCGGCCAAGAGACCCAGTACTTC. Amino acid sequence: CASSQVASGQETQYF.

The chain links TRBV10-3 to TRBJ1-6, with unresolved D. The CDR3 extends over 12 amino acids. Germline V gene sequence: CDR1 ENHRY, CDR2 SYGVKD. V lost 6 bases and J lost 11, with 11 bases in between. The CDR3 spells CAIRNMNTPLHF. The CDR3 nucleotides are TGTGCCATCAGGAATATGAATACACCCCTCCACTTT.

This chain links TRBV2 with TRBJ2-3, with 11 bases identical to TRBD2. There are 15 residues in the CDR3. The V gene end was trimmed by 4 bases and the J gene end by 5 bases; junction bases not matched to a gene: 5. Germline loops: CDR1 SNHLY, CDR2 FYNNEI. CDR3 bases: TGTGCCAGCAGTGCCACTAGCGGGAGCGGAGATACGCAGTATTTT. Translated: CASSATSGSGDTQYF.

CDR3 region: CAARGLDTQYF. DNA for the CDR3: TGTGCCGCGAGGGGACTAGATACGCAGTATTTT. The chain combines TRBV6-5 with TRBJ2-3; D might be TRBD2 (6 bases). CDR1 is MNHEY, CDR2 SVGAGI, per germline. Trimming cost V 11 bases and J 5 bases, with 11 bases left between them. CDR3 size: 11 residues.

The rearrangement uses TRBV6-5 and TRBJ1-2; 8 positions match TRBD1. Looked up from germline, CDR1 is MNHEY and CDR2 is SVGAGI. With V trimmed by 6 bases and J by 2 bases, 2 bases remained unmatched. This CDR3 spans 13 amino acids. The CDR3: CASSRQGNYGYTF. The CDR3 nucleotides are TGTGCCAGCAGCCGACAGGGGAACTATGGCTACACCTTC.

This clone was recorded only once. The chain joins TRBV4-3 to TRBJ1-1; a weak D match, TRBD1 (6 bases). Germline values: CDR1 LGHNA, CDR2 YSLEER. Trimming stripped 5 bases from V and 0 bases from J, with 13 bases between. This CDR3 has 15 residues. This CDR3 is CASSSQQGVNTEAFF. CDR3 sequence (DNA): TGCGCCAGCAGCTCACAACAGGGAGTGAACACTGAAGCTTTCTTT.

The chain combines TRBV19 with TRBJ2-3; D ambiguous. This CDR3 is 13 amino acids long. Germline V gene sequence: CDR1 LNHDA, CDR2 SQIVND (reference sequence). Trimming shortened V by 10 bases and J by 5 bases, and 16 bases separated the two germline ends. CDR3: CAIGQPAEDTQYF. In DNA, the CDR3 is TGTGCCATAGGGCAACCCGCGGAAGATACGCAGTATTTT.

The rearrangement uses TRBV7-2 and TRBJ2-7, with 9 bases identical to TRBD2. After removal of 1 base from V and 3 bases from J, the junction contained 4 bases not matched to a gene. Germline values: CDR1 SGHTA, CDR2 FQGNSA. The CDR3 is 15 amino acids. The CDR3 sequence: CASSLVLAGHYEQYF. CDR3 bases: TGTGCCAGCAGCTTAGTACTAGCGGGCCACTACGAGCAGTACTTC.

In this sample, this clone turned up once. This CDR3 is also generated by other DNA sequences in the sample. Written as DNA, the CDR3 is TGTGCCAGCAGCTCGCCTAGTACCTACGAGCAGTACTTC. Its protein is CASSSPSTYEQYF. V is TRBV11-2 and J is TRBJ2-7; D is ambiguous. Trimming took 4 bases from V and 2 from J, leaving 9 bases between them. This CDR3 comprises 13 residues. Germline V CDR1 and CDR2: SGHAT, FQNNGV. Full variable domain (rest looked up from reference TRBV11-2 and TRBJ2-7): EAGVAQSPRYKIIEKRQSVAFWCNPISGHATLYWYQQILGQGPKLLIQFQNNGVVDDSQLPKDRFSAERLKGVDSTLKIQPAKLEDSAVYLCASSSPSTYEQYFGPGTRLTVT.

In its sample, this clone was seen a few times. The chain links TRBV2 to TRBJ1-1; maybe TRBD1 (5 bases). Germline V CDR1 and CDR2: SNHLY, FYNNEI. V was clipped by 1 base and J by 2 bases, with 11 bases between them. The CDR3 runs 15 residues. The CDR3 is CASSEERGFNTEAFF. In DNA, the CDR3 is TGTGCCAGCAGTGAAGAGAGGGGATTTAACACTGAAGCTTTCTTT.

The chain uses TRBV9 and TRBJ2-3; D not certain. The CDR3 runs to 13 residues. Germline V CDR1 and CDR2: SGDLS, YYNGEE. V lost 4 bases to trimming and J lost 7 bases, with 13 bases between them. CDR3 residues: CASSPLLRNTQYF. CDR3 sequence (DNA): TGTGCCAGCAGCCCCCTCTTACGAAATACGCAGTATTTT.

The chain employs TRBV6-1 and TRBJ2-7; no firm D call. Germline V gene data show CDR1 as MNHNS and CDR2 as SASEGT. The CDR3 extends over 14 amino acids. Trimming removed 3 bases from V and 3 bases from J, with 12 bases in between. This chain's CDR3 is CASSEANGFYEQYF. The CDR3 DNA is TGTGCCAGCAGTGAGGCAAACGGGTTCTACGAGCAGTACTTC.